This T cell receptor beta chain originates from a study of blood T cell repertoires in COVID-19 (TCRdb year 2020). With regard to the full study: Samples covering the acute and convalescent phases of COVID-19 were provided by collaborators in the United States, Italy and Spain. A freely available public database, intended as a resource for researchers studying the immune response to SARS-CoV-2, is where the repertoires were released. Deeply sampled blood TCRbeta repertoires from subjects exposed to, actively infected with, or recovered from COVID-19 were included in the dataset. The samples were drawn from the first 160 participants of the ongoing ImmuneRACE study and from about 1,200 subjects provided by 6 global collaborators. The material from the prospective study consisted of cDNA or gDNA derived from T cells, B-cell-depleted T cells, or PBMCs. A de-identified subject ID, COVID-19 status, age in years and sex were almost always included in the sample metadata. Where available, HLA class I and class II types were obtained from metadata supplied by the sample provider rather than from assay-based typing.

CDR1 and CDR2, per the germline V gene (reference sequence), are LNHDA and SQIVND. V loses 6 bases of germline sequence and J loses 4 bases, and the interval between the two ends is 6 bases. Taken from cysteine to phenylalanine, the CDR3 has 12 residues. Just the 36-base CDR3 DNA is kept, in frame starting at base 1. Beyond this particular receptor, the publication reports: Clinical and demographic metadata were provided uncurated, with the amount varying by source and participant.

The immunoSEQ Assay, a bias-controlled multiplex PCR, was used to amplify TCRbeta CDR3 regions from genomic DNA. Under the source paper's analysis protocol: Within the assay, amplification of reference gene primers was used to estimate how many nucleated cells each sample contained. Sequence reads were collapsed and filtered to measure the absolute abundance of every unique TCRbeta CDR3 rearrangement. For each sample, productive Simpson clonality was calculated as the square root of Simpson's diversity index over productive rearrangements. TCRdb re-hosts the immuneACCESS table, in-frame sequences only. Its copies lack some clones; in the studies checked, an unresolved V gene accounts for under half of them, and the cause for the rest is not known. V, J and clone size were drawn from that table, and D and trimming were deduced from the DNA. The sample has some 170,000 clones on record, around 76% of them singletons. The ten biggest clones cover just over 8.5% of the sample.

Remarks on this clone: Its antigen has not been determined. No clone much larger than this one lies a single base away; base qualities are absent. The identical CDR3 is also encoded by other nucleotide sequences in the sample.

Whole blood was collected in K2EDTA tubes by collaborating institutions according to the institutions' own protocols. For TCRbeta analysis, collaborator samples were shipped as frozen whole blood, as isolated PBMCs, or as DNA extracted from either sample type. This clonotype was sampled from a woman aged 50 to 65 with active or convalescent COVID-19. The sequence is built from TRBV19 and TRBJ1-4, and possibly TRBD1, on 6 matching bases. The sequenced material came from peripheral blood. The CDR3 region has the sequence CASRGGNEKLFF. In nucleotide form, the sequence is TGTGCCAGTAGAGGGGGTAATGAAAAACTGTTTTTT.